The rows below give T cell receptor beta chains drawn from one sample of a study of T cell responses to AZD1222 COVID-19 vaccine. Sequenced by immunoSEQ multiplex PCR; TCRdb stores in-frame clones only, minus some. The sample lists approximately 96,000 clones, about 86% occurring once. Sequenced here: peripheral blood, sampled 28 days after the second AZD1222 dose. The receptors stem from an adult who received the AZD1222 COVID-19 vaccine. Each CDR3 is given with its conserved first and last residue. The order of the fields is D gene, J gene, V gene, CDR3 DNA, CDR3 protein. A D gene is named only where the DNA matches it firmly.

D: NA; J: TRBJ1-1; V: TRBV18; DNA: TGTGCCAGCTCACCAGGGACACTTCTTGAAGCTTTCTTT; CDR3: CASSPGTLLEAFF
D: NA; J: TRBJ2-7; V: TRBV7-2; DNA: TGTGCCAGCAGGATGGGGGCCTACGAGCAGTACTTC; CDR3: CASRMGAYEQYF
D: NA; J: TRBJ1-1; V: TRBV18; DNA: TGTGCCACCCACAGGGATTTGAACACTGAAGCTTTCTTT; CDR3: CATHRDLNTEAFF
D: NA; J: TRBJ2-1; V: TRBV5-1; DNA: TGCGCCAGCACTCCCGGACTACGCTATAACAATGAGCAGTTCTTC; CDR3: CASTPGLRYNNEQFF
D: NA; J: TRBJ2-2; V: TRBV7-2; DNA: TGTGCCAGCAGCCCCCAGTGGCCCGGGGAGCTGTTTTTT; CDR3: CASSPQWPGELFF
D: NA; J: TRBJ1-4; V: TRBV10-1; DNA: TGCGCCAGCAGTGGAACCGAATCCGGGGAAAAACTGTTTTTT; CDR3: CASSGTESGEKLFF
D: TRBD1; J: TRBJ2-1; V: TRBV11-1; DNA: TGTGCCAGCACCTGGACAGGAACCAATGAGCAGTTCTTC; CDR3: CASTWTGTNEQFF
D: TRBD1; J: TRBJ2-4; V: TRBV10-1; DNA: TGCGCCAGCAGTGAGGGAGGACAGGGTATTCAGTACTTC; CDR3: CASSEGGQGIQYF
D: NA; J: TRBJ2-1; V: TRBV28; DNA: TGTGCCAGCAGTCCCCAAAATGAGCAGTTCTTC; CDR3: CASSPQNEQFF
D: TRBD1; J: TRBJ1-2; V: TRBV18; DNA: TGTGCCAGCTCACCTGATTTCAGGGGGCGCCCGGATGGCTACACCTTC; CDR3: CASSPDFRGRPDGYTF
D: NA; J: TRBJ1-5; V: TRBV7-8; DNA: TGTGCCAGCAGCTTACATTCGTACGGTAGCAATCAGCCCCAGCATTTT; CDR3: CASSLHSYGSNQPQHF
D: TRBD1; J: TRBJ1-5; V: TRBV10-3; DNA: TGTGCCATCAGACAGGGGACTGAGAGCAATCAGCCCCAGCATTTT; CDR3: CAIRQGTESNQPQHF
D: NA; J: TRBJ2-3; V: TRBV7-8; DNA: TGTGCCAGCAGCTTGGGTGGCTGGGATACGCAGTATTTT; CDR3: CASSLGGWDTQYF
D: NA; J: TRBJ2-1; V: TRBV27; DNA: TGTGCCAGCAGTTTTAGACTTCAAAATGAGCAGTTCTTC; CDR3: CASSFRLQNEQFF
D: NA; J: TRBJ1-2; V: TRBV2; DNA: TGTGCCAGCAGTGAACTGATCGGGGGCTACACCTTC; CDR3: CASSELIGGYTF
D: TRBD2; J: TRBJ2-5; V: TRBV4-1; DNA: TGCGCCAGCAGCCAAGATCTTGAGCGGGGGGCTGGGGAGACCCAGTACTTC; CDR3: CASSQDLERGAGETQYF